This TCR beta chain is from a study of shared clonotypes between healthy human individuals. Whole-study results and caveats: Since donors were few, the genetic and exposure-history diversity represented was limited.

For every subset, genomic DNA was evenly distributed across several immunoSEQ plates. Some clones are missing from TCRdb's copy, which holds only in-frame ones; the method was immunoSEQ multiplex PCR. The table has approximately 350,000 clones, over 65% seen once. This clone was observed a few times. Its antigen remains unknown. V shed 4 bases and J 5 bases; nucleotides not matched to a gene: 8. Per germline, CDR1 SGDLS and CDR2 YYNGEE. This CDR3 is 15 amino acids long. Among the donors, all were Caucasian adults who lived in Nashville, Tennessee. Into CD45RA+ naive and CD45RA-negative memory subsets, the CD4+ cells were split.

The rearrangement links TRBV9 to TRBJ2-5, with TRBD1 matching over 10 bases. The sample consisted of memory CD4+ T cells sorted from blood. Subset denoted: CD45RA-negative fraction. This clonotype was sampled from a man aged 25 to 40 in good health. In nucleotides, the CDR3 is TGTGCCAGCAGCCCCAGGGACAGGGGTGTGGAGACCCAGTACTTC. Encoded protein: CASSPRDRGVETQYF.